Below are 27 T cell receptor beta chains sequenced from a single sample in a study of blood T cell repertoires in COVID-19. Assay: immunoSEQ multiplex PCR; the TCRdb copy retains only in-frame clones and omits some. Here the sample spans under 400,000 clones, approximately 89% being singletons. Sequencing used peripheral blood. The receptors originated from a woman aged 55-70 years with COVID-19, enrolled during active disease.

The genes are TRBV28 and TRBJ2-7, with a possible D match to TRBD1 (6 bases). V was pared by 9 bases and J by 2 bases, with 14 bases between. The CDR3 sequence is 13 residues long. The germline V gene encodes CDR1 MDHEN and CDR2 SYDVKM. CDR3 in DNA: TGTGCCAGGGAGACAGGTACCACCTACGAGCAGTACTTC. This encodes CARETGTTYEQYF.

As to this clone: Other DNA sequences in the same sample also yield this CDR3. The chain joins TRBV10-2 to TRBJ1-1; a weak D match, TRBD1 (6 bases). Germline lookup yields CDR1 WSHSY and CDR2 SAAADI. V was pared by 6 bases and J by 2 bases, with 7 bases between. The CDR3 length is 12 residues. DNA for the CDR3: TGCGCCAGCAGGGACAGAAACACTGAAGCTTTCTTT. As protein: CASRDRNTEAFF.

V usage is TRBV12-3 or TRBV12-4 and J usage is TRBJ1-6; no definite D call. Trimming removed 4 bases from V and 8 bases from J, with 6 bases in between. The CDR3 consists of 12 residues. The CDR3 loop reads CASSSRHSPLHF. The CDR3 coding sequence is TGTGCCAGCAGTTCGCGTCATTCACCCCTCCACTTT.

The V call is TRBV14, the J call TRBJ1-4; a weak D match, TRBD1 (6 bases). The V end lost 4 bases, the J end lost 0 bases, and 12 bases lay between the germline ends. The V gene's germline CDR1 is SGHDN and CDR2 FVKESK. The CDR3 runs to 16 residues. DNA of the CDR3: TGTGCCAGCAGCCCTAGGACAGTATCAACTAATGAAAAACTGTTTTTT. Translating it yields CASSPRTVSTNEKLFF.

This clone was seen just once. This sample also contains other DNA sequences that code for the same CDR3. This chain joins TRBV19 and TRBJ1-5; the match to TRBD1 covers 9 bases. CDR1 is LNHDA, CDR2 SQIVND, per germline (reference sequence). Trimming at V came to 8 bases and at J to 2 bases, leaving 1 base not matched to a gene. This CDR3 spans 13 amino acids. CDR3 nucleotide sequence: TGTGCCAGTCGGGACAGGGGCAATCAGCCCCAGCATTTT. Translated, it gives CASRDRGNQPQHF.

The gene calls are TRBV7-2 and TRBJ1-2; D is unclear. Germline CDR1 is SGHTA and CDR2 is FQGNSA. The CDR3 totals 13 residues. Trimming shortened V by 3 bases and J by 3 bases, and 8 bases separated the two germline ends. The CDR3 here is CASSFTSYYGYTF. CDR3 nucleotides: TGTGCCAGCAGCTTTACAAGTTACTATGGCTACACCTTC.

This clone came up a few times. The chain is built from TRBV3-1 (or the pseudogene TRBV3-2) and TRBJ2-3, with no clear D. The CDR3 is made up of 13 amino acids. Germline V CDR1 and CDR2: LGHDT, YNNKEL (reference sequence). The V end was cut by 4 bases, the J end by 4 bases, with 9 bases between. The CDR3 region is CASSPRVADTQYF. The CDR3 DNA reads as TGTGCCAGCAGCCCCCGCGTGGCAGATACGCAGTATTTT.

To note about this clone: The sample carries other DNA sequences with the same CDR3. CDR3 region: CASSLVRGTEAFF. In DNA form, the CDR3 reads TGTGCCAGCAGCTTAGTCAGGGGGACTGAAGCTTTCTTT. The chain links TRBV11-2 to TRBJ1-1; the match to TRBD1 covers 7 bases. The CDR3 length is 13 residues. Germline lookup yields CDR1 SGHAT and CDR2 FQNNGV. Trimming took 1 base from V and 5 from J; bases not matched to a gene: 1.

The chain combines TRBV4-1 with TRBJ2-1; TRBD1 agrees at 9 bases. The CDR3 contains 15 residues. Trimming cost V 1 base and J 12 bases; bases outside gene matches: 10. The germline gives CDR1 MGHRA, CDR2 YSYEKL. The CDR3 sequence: CASSQAPTGGEGQFF. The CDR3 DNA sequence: TGCGCCAGCAGCCAAGCCCCCACAGGGGGCGAAGGGCAGTTCTTC.

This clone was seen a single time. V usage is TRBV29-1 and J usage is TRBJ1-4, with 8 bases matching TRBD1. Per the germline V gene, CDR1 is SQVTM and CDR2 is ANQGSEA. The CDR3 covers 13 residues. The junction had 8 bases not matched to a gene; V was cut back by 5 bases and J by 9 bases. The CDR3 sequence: CSVMTGEGKKLFF. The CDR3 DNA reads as TGCAGCGTTATGACAGGGGAGGGCAAAAAACTGTTTTTT.

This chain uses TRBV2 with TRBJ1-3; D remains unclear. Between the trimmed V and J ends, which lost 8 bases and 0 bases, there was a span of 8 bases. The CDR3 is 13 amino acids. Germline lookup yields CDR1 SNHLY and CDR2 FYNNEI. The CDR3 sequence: CASHQDSGNTIYF. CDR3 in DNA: TGTGCCAGCCACCAGGACTCTGGAAACACCATATATTTT.

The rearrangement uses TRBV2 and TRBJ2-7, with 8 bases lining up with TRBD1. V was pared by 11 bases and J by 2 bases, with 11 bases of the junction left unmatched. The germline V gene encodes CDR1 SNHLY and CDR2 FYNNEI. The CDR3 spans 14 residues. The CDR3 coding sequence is TGTGCCTCCCAGGGCGAACAGGGGGCCTACGAGCAGTACTTC. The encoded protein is CASQGEQGAYEQYF.

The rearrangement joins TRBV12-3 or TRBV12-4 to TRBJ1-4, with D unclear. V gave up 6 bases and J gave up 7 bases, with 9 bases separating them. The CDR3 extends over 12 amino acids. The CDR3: CASRELAEKLFF. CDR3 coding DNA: TGTGCCAGCAGGGAGCTGGCTGAAAAACTGTTTTTT.

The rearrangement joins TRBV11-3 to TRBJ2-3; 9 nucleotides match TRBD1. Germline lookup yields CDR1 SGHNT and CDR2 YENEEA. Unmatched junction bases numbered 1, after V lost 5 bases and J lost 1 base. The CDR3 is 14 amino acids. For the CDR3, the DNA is TGTGCCAGCAGCCGGACAGGGGGCACAGATACGCAGTATTTT. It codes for CASSRTGGTDTQYF.

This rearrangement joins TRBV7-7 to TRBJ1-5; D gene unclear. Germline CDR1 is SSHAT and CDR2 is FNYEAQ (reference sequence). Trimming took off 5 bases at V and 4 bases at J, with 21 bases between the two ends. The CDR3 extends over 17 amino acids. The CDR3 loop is CASSAPNSFLRNQPQHF. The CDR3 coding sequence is TGTGCCAGCAGCGCCCCCAACAGTTTTCTTCGGAATCAGCCCCAGCATTTT.

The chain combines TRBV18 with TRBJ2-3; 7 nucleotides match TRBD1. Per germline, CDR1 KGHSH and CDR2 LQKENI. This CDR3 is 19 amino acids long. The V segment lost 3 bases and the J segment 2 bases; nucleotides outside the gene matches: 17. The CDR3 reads CASSPDRAGMSLVTDTQYF. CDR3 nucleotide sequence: TGTGCCAGCTCACCCGACAGGGCTGGAATGTCACTAGTCACAGATACGCAGTATTTT.

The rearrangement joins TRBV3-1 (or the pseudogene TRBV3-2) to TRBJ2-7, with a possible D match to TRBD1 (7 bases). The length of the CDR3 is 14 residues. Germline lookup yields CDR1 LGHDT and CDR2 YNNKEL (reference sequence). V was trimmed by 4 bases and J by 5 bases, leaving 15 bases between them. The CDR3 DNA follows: TGTGCCAGCAGCCGGAGGGACAGAGCGGACGAGCAGTACTTC. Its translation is CASSRRDRADEQYF.

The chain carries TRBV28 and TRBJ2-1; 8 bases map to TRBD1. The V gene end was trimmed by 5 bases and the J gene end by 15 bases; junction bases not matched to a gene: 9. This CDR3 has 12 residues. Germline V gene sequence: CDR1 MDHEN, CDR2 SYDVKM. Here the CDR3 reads CASSLLGQASFF. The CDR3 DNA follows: TGTGCCAGCAGTCTGCTGGGACAGGCGTCGTTCTTC. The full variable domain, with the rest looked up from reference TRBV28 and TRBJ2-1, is DVKVTQSSRYLVKRTGEKVFLECVQDMDHENMFWYRQDPGLGLRLIYFSYDVKMKEKGDIPEGYSVSREKKERFSLILESASTNQTSMYLCASSLLGQASFFGPGTRLTVL.

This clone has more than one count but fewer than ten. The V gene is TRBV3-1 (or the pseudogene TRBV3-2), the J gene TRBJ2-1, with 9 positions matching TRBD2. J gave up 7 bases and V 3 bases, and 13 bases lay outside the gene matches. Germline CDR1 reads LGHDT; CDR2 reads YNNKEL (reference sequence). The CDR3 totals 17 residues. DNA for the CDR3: TGTGCCAGCAGCCAGACCATCGGCGGGGGGGCCGGAAATGAGCAGTTCTTC. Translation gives CASSQTIGGGAGNEQFF.

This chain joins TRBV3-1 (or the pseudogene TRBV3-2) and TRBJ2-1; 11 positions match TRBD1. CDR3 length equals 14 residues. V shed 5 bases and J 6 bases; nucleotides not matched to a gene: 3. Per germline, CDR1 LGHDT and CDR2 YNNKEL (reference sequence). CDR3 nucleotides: TGTGCCAGCAGCTTCGGGACAGGGGGCAATGAGCAGTTCTTC. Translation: CASSFGTGGNEQFF.

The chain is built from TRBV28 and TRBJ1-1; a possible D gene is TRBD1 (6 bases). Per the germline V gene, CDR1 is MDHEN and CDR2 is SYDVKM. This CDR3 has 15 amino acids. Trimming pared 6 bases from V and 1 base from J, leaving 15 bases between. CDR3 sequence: CASRAGAGANTEAFF. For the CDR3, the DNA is TGTGCCAGCAGGGCGGGGGCAGGGGCGAACACTGAAGCTTTCTTT.

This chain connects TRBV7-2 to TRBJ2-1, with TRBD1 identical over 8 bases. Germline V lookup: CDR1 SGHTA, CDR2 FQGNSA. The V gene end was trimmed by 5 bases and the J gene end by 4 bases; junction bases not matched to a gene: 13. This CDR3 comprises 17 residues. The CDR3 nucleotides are TGTGCCAGCAGCCCTAGACAGGGGCTACAATCTTACAATGAGCAGTTCTTC. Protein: CASSPRQGLQSYNEQFF.

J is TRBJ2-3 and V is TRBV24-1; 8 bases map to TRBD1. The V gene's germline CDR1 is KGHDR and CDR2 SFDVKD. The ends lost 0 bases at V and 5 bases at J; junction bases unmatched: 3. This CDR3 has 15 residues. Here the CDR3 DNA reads TGTGCCACCAGTGATTTGTTCAGGGGGCAAGATACGCAGTATTTT. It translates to CATSDLFRGQDTQYF.

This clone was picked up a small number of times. CDR3 region: CASRDRGFGEQYF. In DNA, the CDR3 is TGTGCCAGCCGGGACAGGGGTTTTGGCGAGCAGTACTTC. The chain employs TRBV6-5 and TRBJ2-7; 10 nucleotides agree with TRBD1. This CDR3 comprises 13 residues. Germline V gives CDR1 MNHEY, CDR2 SVGAGI. Trimming at V came to 8 bases and at J to 6 bases, leaving 7 bases not matched to a gene.

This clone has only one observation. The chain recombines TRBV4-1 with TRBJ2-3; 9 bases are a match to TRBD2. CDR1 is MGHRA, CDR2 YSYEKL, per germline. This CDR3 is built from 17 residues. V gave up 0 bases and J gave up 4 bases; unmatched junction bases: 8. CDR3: CASSQEGMRGGADTQYF. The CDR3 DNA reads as TGCGCCAGCAGCCAAGAAGGTATGCGGGGGGGCGCAGATACGCAGTATTTT.

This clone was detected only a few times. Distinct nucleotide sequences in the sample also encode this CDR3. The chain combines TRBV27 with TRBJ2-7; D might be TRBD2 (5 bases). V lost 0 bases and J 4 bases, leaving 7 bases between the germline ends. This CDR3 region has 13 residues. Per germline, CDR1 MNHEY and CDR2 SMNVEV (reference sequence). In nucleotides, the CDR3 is TGTGCCAGCAGTTTATCCCGCGGGTACGAGCAGTACTTC. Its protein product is CASSLSRGYEQYF.

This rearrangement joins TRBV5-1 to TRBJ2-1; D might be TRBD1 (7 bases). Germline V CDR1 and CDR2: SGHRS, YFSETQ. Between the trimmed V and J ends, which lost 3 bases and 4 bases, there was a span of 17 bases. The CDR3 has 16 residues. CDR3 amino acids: CASSYDAGGSYNEQFF. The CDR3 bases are TGCGCCAGCAGCTATGATGCAGGGGGGTCTTACAATGAGCAGTTCTTC.